These 9 T cell receptor beta chains were sequenced from one sample in a study of blood T cells in healthy people across ages. The authors ran a second PCR of 7 to 11 cycles using a sample-barcoded 5' primer and a J-beta primer mix. One entry per CDR3 protein results from TCRdb running MiXCR on the 5' RACE reads. The sample holds roughly 790,000 distinct CDR3 sequences, roughly two fifths seen once. The sample comprised blood. These receptors all come from a woman in her sixties in good health.

This clonotype was counted between two and nine times. A much more abundant neighbour one base away suggests this may be a read error. V gene TRBV12-3 or TRBV12-4 combines with J gene TRBJ2-1; D unclear. This CDR3 has 11 amino acids. V was clipped by 4 bases and J by 6 bases, with 4 bases between them. The CDR3 coding sequence is TGTGCCAGCAGTTACTTCAATGAGCAGTTCTTC. Its protein product is CASSYFNEQFF.

As regards this clonotype: Mismatch with germline at one junction end may stem from a read error. The J gene is TRBJ1-2, the V gene TRBV16, with no clear D. Germline V gene data show CDR1 as KGHSY and CDR2 as FQNENV. This CDR3 region has 15 residues. CDR3 sequence (DNA): TGTGCCAGCAGCCAATCTAGTAGTCCGAACTCTGGCTACACCTTC. It translates to CASSQSSSPNSGYTF. Combining the CDR3 with reference TRBV16 and TRBJ1-2 gives the whole variable domain GEEVAQTPKHLVRGEGQKAKLYCAPIKGHSYVFWYQQVLKNEFKFLISFQNENVFDETGMPKERFSAKCLPNSPCSLEIQATKLEDSAVYFCASSQSSSPNSGYTFGSGTRLTVV.

Points on this clonotype: Compared with germline, one end of the junction differs, possibly owing to a read error. V and J are TRBV5-1 and TRBJ2-5; 8 bases are a match to TRBD1. Germline values: CDR1 SGHRS, CDR2 YFSETQ. The CDR3 sequence is 15 residues long. CDR3 bases: TGCGCCAGCAGCTTCAGACAGGGGTTCGGAGAGGCCCAGTACTTC. It specifies CASSFRQGFGEAQYF.

This chain joins TRBV10-3 and TRBJ2-1; 12 bases align to TRBD1. Looked up from germline, CDR1 is ENHRY and CDR2 is SYGVKD. CDR3 length: 14 amino acids. The junction had 6 bases not matched to a gene; V was cut back by 5 bases and J by 10 bases. The CDR3: CAISPGQGAGEQFF. In DNA, the CDR3 is TGTGCCATCAGTCCGGGACAGGGGGCTGGAGAGCAGTTCTTC.

V is TRBV2 and J is TRBJ1-5; D is possibly TRBD1 (6 bases). The CDR3 consists of 12 residues. V was trimmed by 7 bases and J by 7 bases, leaving 11 bases between them. Germline loops: CDR1 SNHLY, CDR2 FYNNEI. The CDR3 DNA sequence: TGTGCCAGCAACAGGGAGGGCCAGCCCCAGCATTTT. Protein sequence: CASNREGQPQHF.

This clonotype was seen only a few times. V and J are TRBV7-3 and TRBJ2-5, with D possibly matching TRBD2 (6 bases). The J call is uncertain, as TRBJ2-7 better fits the DNA end. CDR3 length: 13 residues. CDR1 is SGHTA and CDR2 is FQGTGA in the germline V gene. The CDR3 region is CASSGGAGYEQYF. Written as DNA, the CDR3 is TGTGCCAGCAGCGGGGGAGCGGGCTACGAGCAGTACTTC.

There are a few counts of this clonotype. The chain employs TRBV5-4 and TRBJ2-4; 7 bases line up with TRBD1. Germline V lookup: CDR1 SGHNT, CDR2 YYREEE (reference sequence). Trimming removed 0 bases from V and 7 bases from J; junction bases left unmatched: 4. This CDR3 is 14 amino acids long. CDR3 nucleotide sequence: TGTGCCAGCAGCTTGGAAGGGGGCGCGAACATTCAGTACTTC. This sequence encodes CASSLEGGANIQYF.

The rearrangement links TRBV28 to TRBJ1-1; D gene unclear. CDR3 length: 14 amino acids. Germline CDR1 reads MDHEN; CDR2 reads SYDVKM. The V end lost 8 bases, the J end lost 6 bases, and 19 bases lay between the germline ends. The CDR3, as DNA: TGTGCCAGCCTCTTGAGGAGAACTAACGCTGAAGCTTTCTTT. The encoded protein is CASLLRRTNAEAFF.

The chain couples TRBV6-2 or TRBV6-3 to TRBJ1-4, with 10 bases aligning to TRBD1. Germline loops: CDR1 MNHEY, CDR2 SVGEGT. J was trimmed by 8 bases and V by 4 bases; bases with no gene match: 7. The CDR3 spans 15 residues. This CDR3 is CASSFPGTGEEKLFF. CDR3 sequence (DNA): TGTGCCAGCAGTTTCCCCGGGACAGGGGAGGAAAAACTGTTTTTT.